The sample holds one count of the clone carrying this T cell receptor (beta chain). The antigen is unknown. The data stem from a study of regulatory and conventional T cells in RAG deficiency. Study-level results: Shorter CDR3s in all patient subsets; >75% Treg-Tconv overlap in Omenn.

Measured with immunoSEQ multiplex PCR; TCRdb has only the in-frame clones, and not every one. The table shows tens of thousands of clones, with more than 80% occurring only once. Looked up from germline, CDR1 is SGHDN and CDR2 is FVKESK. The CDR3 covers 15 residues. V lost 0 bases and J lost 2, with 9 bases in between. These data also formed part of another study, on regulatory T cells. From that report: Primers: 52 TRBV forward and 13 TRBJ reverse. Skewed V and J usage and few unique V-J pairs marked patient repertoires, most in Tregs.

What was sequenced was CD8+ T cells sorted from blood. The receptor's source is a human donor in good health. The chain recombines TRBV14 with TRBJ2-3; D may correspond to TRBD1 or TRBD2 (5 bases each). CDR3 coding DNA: TGTGCCAGCAGCCAAGAAGGGGACCACACAGATACGCAGTATTTT. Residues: CASSQEGDHTDTQYF.